A selection of T cell receptor beta chains follows, all from one sample in a study of shared clonotypes between healthy human individuals. Clones were read by immunoSEQ multiplex PCR, and TCRdb kept only the in-frame ones, dropping some. The data show 330,000 or so clones, with over 65% seen just once and 10% held by the top ten. The sequenced sample consisted of memory CD4+ T cells sorted from blood. All receptors come from a man aged 25 to 45 in good health. The CDR3 runs from the conserved cysteine through the conserved F or W. The D gene is left open where the match is weak. Expanded clones are given a class, and other clones once, few, many or no size at all.

D: NA
J: TRBJ1-5
size: NA
V: TRBV15
CDR3: CATSRDFGGLGNQPQHF
DNA: TGTGCCACCAGCAGAGATTTTGGAGGGCTCGGCAATCAGCCCCAGCATTTT

D: NA
J: TRBJ2-1
size: NA
V: TRBV29-1
CDR3: CSVTVSYNEQFF
DNA: TGCAGCGTGACCGTCTCCTACAATGAGCAGTTCTTC

D: TRBD1
J: TRBJ1-2
size: NA
V: TRBV7-2
CDR3: CASSQDREDGYTF
DNA: TGTGCCAGCAGCCAAGACAGGGAAGATGGCTACACCTTC

D: TRBD1
J: TRBJ2-7
size: NA
V: TRBV6-1
CDR3: CASGQGTYYEQYF
DNA: TGTGCCAGTGGACAGGGAACGTACTACGAGCAGTACTTC

D: NA
J: TRBJ1-2
size: once
V: TRBV5-1
CDR3: CATSPGQPNYGYTF
DNA: TGCGCCACCTCTCCGGGACAACCAAACTATGGCTACACCTTC

D: NA
J: TRBJ2-7
size: NA
V: TRBV7-2
CDR3: CASSFSDKGSGEQYF
DNA: TGTGCCAGCAGCTTCTCGGACAAGGGTAGTGGCGAGCAGTACTTC

D: TRBD1
J: TRBJ1-2
size: NA
V: TRBV28
CDR3: CASRGTGDPHGYTF
DNA: TGTGCCAGCAGAGGGACAGGGGACCCCCATGGCTACACCTTC

D: NA
J: TRBJ1-3
size: NA
V: TRBV28
CDR3: CASSLRGGGLGNTIYF
DNA: TGTGCCAGCAGCTTAAGAGGGGGAGGATTAGGAAACACCATATATTTT

D: NA
J: TRBJ2-7
size: NA
V: TRBV9
CDR3: CASSVGPAGAVSYEQYF
DNA: TGTGCCAGCAGCGTAGGGCCCGCCGGCGCGGTCTCCTACGAGCAGTACTTC

D: TRBD2
J: TRBJ2-3
size: NA
V: TRBV7-9
CDR3: CASSLGTSGPTDTQYF
DNA: TGTGCCAGCAGCTTAGGGACTAGCGGCCCCACAGATACGCAGTATTTT

D: TRBD1
J: TRBJ2-7
size: NA
V: TRBV5-1
CDR3: CASSFPGQGNEQYF
DNA: TGCGCCAGCAGCTTCCCGGGACAGGGTAACGAGCAGTACTTC

D: NA
J: TRBJ1-2
size: NA
V: TRBV2
CDR3: CASMGTYYGYTF
DNA: TGTGCCAGCATGGGGACTTACTATGGCTACACCTTC

D: NA
J: TRBJ2-3
size: NA
V: TRBV5-1
CDR3: CASQGGTDTQYF
DNA: TGCGCCAGCCAAGGGGGGACAGATACGCAGTATTTT

D: TRBD1
J: TRBJ1-2
size: NA
V: TRBV19
CDR3: CASSVGQGSYGYTF
DNA: TGTGCCAGTAGTGTCGGACAGGGTAGCTATGGCTACACCTTC

D: NA
J: TRBJ2-7
size: NA
V: TRBV18
CDR3: CASSVATQPVEQYF
DNA: TGTGCCAGCTCGGTAGCGACCCAACCCGTCGAGCAGTACTTC

D: NA
J: TRBJ2-5
size: NA
V: TRBV7-8
CDR3: CASSPTNGAVGTQYF
DNA: TGTGCCAGCAGCCCCACGAATGGGGCCGTGGGGACCCAGTACTTC

D: TRBD1
J: TRBJ2-7
size: NA
V: TRBV18
CDR3: CASSPGQSDEQYF
DNA: TGTGCCAGCTCACCGGGACAGAGCGACGAGCAGTACTTC

D: NA
J: TRBJ2-3
size: NA
V: TRBV5-4
CDR3: CASSLAMLADTDTQYF
DNA: TGTGCCAGCAGCTTGGCCATGTTAGCGGACACAGATACGCAGTATTTT

D: TRBD1
J: TRBJ1-2
size: NA
V: TRBV29-1
CDR3: CSVDRDRGLQGYTF
DNA: TGCAGCGTTGATCGGGACAGGGGTTTGCAAGGCTACACCTTC

D: NA
J: TRBJ1-1
size: NA
V: TRBV7-2
CDR3: CASSSAGTNTEAFF
DNA: TGTGCCAGCAGCTCGGCAGGAACGAACACTGAAGCTTTCTTT

D: NA
J: TRBJ2-3
size: few
V: TRBV18
CDR3: CASSPAHRSTDTQYF
DNA: TGTGCCAGCTCCCCAGCGCACAGGAGCACAGATACGCAGTATTTT

D: TRBD1
J: TRBJ1-5
size: NA
V: TRBV27
CDR3: CASRGSTGGDQPQHF
DNA: TGTGCCAGCAGGGGATCGACAGGGGGCGATCAGCCCCAGCATTTT

D: NA
J: TRBJ2-1
size: NA
V: TRBV2
CDR3: CASSDRTTDNEQFF
DNA: TGTGCCAGCAGTGACCGGACTACCGACAATGAGCAGTTCTTC

D: NA
J: TRBJ2-7
size: NA
V: TRBV7-2
CDR3: CASSLGQVDYEQYF
DNA: TGTGCCAGCAGCTTAGGACAGGTTGACTACGAGCAGTACTTC

D: NA
J: TRBJ2-3
size: NA
V: TRBV9
CDR3: CASSPPGWDSADTQYF
DNA: TGTGCCAGCAGCCCTCCAGGGTGGGACTCTGCGGATACGCAGTATTTT

D: NA
J: TRBJ1-1
size: NA
V: TRBV14
CDR3: CASSPQSGLTNTEAFF
DNA: TGTGCCAGCAGCCCCCAGAGTGGGCTGACGAACACTGAAGCTTTCTTT

D: NA
J: TRBJ1-2
size: few
V: TRBV6-1
CDR3: CASSEGPVYNYGYTF
DNA: TGTGCCAGCAGTGAAGGACCAGTCTATAACTATGGCTACACCTTC

D: NA
J: TRBJ2-7
size: NA
V: TRBV19
CDR3: CATEGGNYEQYF
DNA: TGTGCCACAGAAGGAGGGAATTACGAGCAGTACTTC

D: TRBD2
J: TRBJ2-3
size: NA
V: TRBV5-4
CDR3: CASSLSPTSRTDTQYF
DNA: TGTGCCAGCAGCTTGTCCCCGACTAGCAGAACAGATACGCAGTATTTT

D: NA
J: TRBJ1-2
size: NA
V: TRBV29-1
CDR3: CSVGLKQGNTF
DNA: TGCAGCGTGGGACTCAAACAGGGTAACACCTTC

D: NA
J: TRBJ1-5
size: NA
V: TRBV30
CDR3: CAWQQGHQPQHF
DNA: TGTGCCTGGCAACAGGGACATCAGCCCCAGCATTTT

D: TRBD1
J: TRBJ1-5
size: NA
V: TRBV19
CDR3: CASKVTGTGNQPQHF
DNA: TGTGCCAGTAAAGTTACCGGGACAGGCAATCAGCCCCAGCATTTT

D: NA
J: TRBJ2-5
size: NA
V: TRBV5-4
CDR3: CASSPEGGQWTQYF
DNA: TGTGCCAGCAGCCCTGAGGGGGGACAGTGGACCCAGTACTTC

D: NA
J: TRBJ2-7
size: once
V: TRBV2
CDR3: CASEDLAGSTEQYF
DNA: TGTGCCAGCGAGGATCTAGCCGGTTCCACTGAGCAGTACTTC

D: NA
J: TRBJ1-5
size: NA
V: TRBV2
CDR3: CASSDLTFNQPQHF
DNA: TGTGCCAGCAGTGATCTGACATTCAATCAGCCCCAGCATTTT

D: NA
J: TRBJ1-5
size: NA
V: TRBV28
CDR3: CASSLRSTHSNQPQHF
DNA: TGTGCCAGCAGTTTAAGGAGCACCCATAGCAATCAGCCCCAGCATTTT

D: NA
J: TRBJ1-1
size: NA
V: TRBV2
CDR3: CASSAGRDTEAFF
DNA: TGTGCCAGCAGTGCGGGACGAGACACTGAAGCTTTCTTT

D: TRBD2
J: TRBJ2-1
size: NA
V: TRBV2
CDR3: CASTSGRAYNEQFF
DNA: TGTGCCAGCACCAGCGGGAGGGCTTACAATGAGCAGTTCTTC

D: NA
J: TRBJ2-2
size: NA
V: TRBV9
CDR3: CASSVNEITGELFF
DNA: TGTGCCAGCAGCGTAAACGAAATCACCGGGGAGCTGTTTTTT

D: NA
J: TRBJ1-3
size: many
V: TRBV9
CDR3: CASTRGPGGNTIYF
DNA: TGTGCCAGCACCAGAGGACCCGGTGGAAACACCATATATTTT

D: TRBD1
J: TRBJ2-1
size: NA
V: TRBV18
CDR3: CASSSLTGNNEQFF
DNA: TGTGCCAGCTCATCCTTGACAGGGAACAATGAGCAGTTCTTC

D: NA
J: TRBJ2-3
size: many
V: TRBV5-1
CDR3: CASSLRTYTDTQYF
DNA: TGCGCCAGCAGCCTACGGACCTACACAGATACGCAGTATTTT

D: NA
J: TRBJ2-5
size: NA
V: TRBV25-1
CDR3: CASSQKQAYQETQYF
DNA: TGTGCCAGCAGTCAAAAACAGGCTTATCAAGAGACCCAGTACTTC

D: TRBD1
J: TRBJ2-3
size: NA
V: TRBV5-8
CDR3: CASSSDRGYTDTQYF
DNA: TGTGCCAGCAGCTCGGACAGGGGGTATACAGATACGCAGTATTTT

D: NA
J: TRBJ2-7
size: NA
V: TRBV6-1
CDR3: CASQTASPYEQYF
DNA: TGTGCCAGCCAGACAGCTTCCCCCTACGAGCAGTACTTC

D: TRBD2
J: TRBJ2-1
size: NA
V: TRBV2
CDR3: CASKPWGLYNEQFF
DNA: TGTGCCAGCAAACCATGGGGACTATACAATGAGCAGTTCTTC

D: NA
J: TRBJ2-7
size: NA
V: TRBV29-1
CDR3: CSVGAAYEQYF
DNA: TGCAGCGTGGGGGCAGCCTACGAGCAGTACTTC

D: NA
J: TRBJ2-2
size: once
V: TRBV7-6
CDR3: CASSPAITGELFF
DNA: TGTGCCAGCAGCCCAGCCATCACCGGGGAGCTGTTTTTT

D: TRBD1
J: TRBJ2-6
size: NA
V: TRBV2
CDR3: CASSLDRAGANVLTF
DNA: TGTGCCAGCTCCCTGGACAGGGCCGGGGCCAACGTCCTGACTTTC

D: NA
J: TRBJ1-5
size: few
V: TRBV10-2
CDR3: CASSELDQPQHF
DNA: TGCGCCAGCAGTGAGCTGGATCAGCCCCAGCATTTT

D: NA
J: TRBJ1-5
size: few
V: TRBV29-1
CDR3: CSVETGVNQPQHF
DNA: TGCAGCGTTGAGACCGGCGTAAATCAGCCCCAGCATTTT

D: TRBD1
J: TRBJ2-7
size: NA
V: TRBV5-5
CDR3: CASSATGGRGEQYF
DNA: TGTGCCAGCAGCGCCACAGGGGGGCGAGGGGAGCAGTACTTC

D: NA
J: TRBJ2-3
size: NA
V: TRBV7-6
CDR3: CASSSQGQRTDTQYF
DNA: TGTGCCAGCAGCTCTCAAGGACAGCGCACAGATACGCAGTATTTT

D: TRBD2
J: TRBJ2-3
size: NA
V: TRBV2
CDR3: CASSVGLARTDTQYF
DNA: TGTGCCAGCAGCGTGGGACTAGCTCGGACAGATACGCAGTATTTT